This TCR beta chain was sequenced in a study of T cell repertoires in cytomegalovirus infection. This CDR3 is built from 15 residues. Trimming removed 4 bases from V and 4 bases from J; junction bases left unmatched: 1. Germline V gene data show CDR1 as SGHTA and CDR2 as FQGNSA. TCRdb re-analysed the reads in MiXCR, keeping a single row per CDR3 protein. The sample holds around 25,000 distinct CDR3 sequences, 22% seen once. This clonotype has only one observation. No antigen is known for it. The chain combines TRBV7-2 with TRBJ2-7; 16 bases map to TRBD2. Source: CD8+ T cells from cultured PBMCs, taken from culture after CMV antigen stimulation. The receptor was derived from a human donor in good health (CMV status not recorded). Some clones in this sample may be carry-over from other donors' samples. The CDR3 sequence is CASSSGLAGGYEQYF. The CDR3 DNA reads as TGTGCCAGCAGCTCGGGACTAGCGGGGGGGTACGAGCAGTACTTC. The full variable domain, completed using reference TRBV7-2 and TRBJ2-7, is GAGVSQSPSNKVTEKGKDVELRCDPISGHTALYWYRQSLGQGLEFLIYFQGNSAPDKSGLPSDRFSAERTGGSVSTLTIQRTQQEDSAVYLCASSSGLAGGYEQYFGPGTRLTVT.